The clone carrying this T cell receptor (beta chain) was seen a few times. Antigen specificity is unknown. Germline V gene lookup returns CDR1 LGHDT and CDR2 YNNKEL (reference sequence). CDR3 length: 12 amino acids. The V gene lost 1 base and the J gene lost 8 bases, with 8 bases spanning the gap. The data derive from a study of T-cell memory formation after mild COVID-19. Study-level results: Cross-reactive memory appears to have joined, as suggested by some responding clones showing up in pre-infection memory.

TCR alpha and TCR beta cDNA libraries carrying sample barcodes and UMIs were produced by 5'RACE using constant-segment primers. TCRdb analysed the 5' RACE reads with MiXCR anew, one entry per CDR3 protein. The profile shows about 430,000 distinct CDR3 sequences, about a sixth of them singletons. This sequence was found in a man aged 18-30 years who had mild COVID-19 (a few samples of this study predate the infection). Cell type and time point are not known. V usage is TRBV3-1 and J usage is TRBJ1-2, with no clear D. Sequencing input: PBMCs or a T cell subset sorted from them (not recorded which). The CDR3 reads CASSQALRGYTF. In nucleotides, the CDR3 is TGTGCCAGCAGCCAAGCATTAAGGGGCTACACCTTC.